The 28 T cell receptor beta chains below were found in one sample sequenced in a study of blood T cell repertoires in COVID-19. The method was immunoSEQ multiplex PCR; TCRdb's version includes in-frame clones alone and lacks a portion of them. The sample comprises 200,000 to 250,000 clones, 87% of which are singletons, and about 9.4% rests with the top ten. The sequenced material came from PBMCs or T cells enriched from blood (not recorded which). The receptors derive from a man aged 18 to 30 with acute COVID-19.

The chain has TRBV5-1 and TRBJ2-5, with TRBD2 matching 9 bases. The CDR3 contains 16 residues. With V trimmed by 0 bases and J by 0 bases, 3 bases remained unmatched. From germline, CDR1 is SGHRS and CDR2 YFSETQ. The CDR3 spells CASSLGVAGDQETQYF. The DNA of the CDR3 is TGCGCCAGCAGCTTGGGGGTAGCGGGAGACCAAGAGACCCAGTACTTC.

The CDR3 nucleotides read TGTGCCAGCAGCCGGAAAACGGGGGGGAATGAGCAGTTCTTC. Residues: CASSRKTGGNEQFF. The chain joins TRBV5-5 to TRBJ2-1; 8 positions match TRBD2. The germline gives CDR1 SGHKS, CDR2 YYEKEE (reference sequence). The trim removed 4 bases at V and 7 bases at J, leaving 7 bases unmatched. The CDR3 contains 14 residues.

V usage is TRBV6-5 and J usage is TRBJ2-2; D call uncertain. This CDR3 spans 16 amino acids. Germline values: CDR1 MNHEY, CDR2 SVGAGI. V lost 2 bases and J lost 2, with 12 bases in between. The CDR3 sequence: CASSYQLQTNTGELFF. The CDR3 DNA sequence: TGTGCCAGCAGTTACCAACTGCAGACAAACACCGGGGAGCTGTTTTTT.

The chain links TRBV7-6 to TRBJ2-3, with 10 bases fitting TRBD2. The CDR3 covers 15 residues. The junction had 6 bases not matched to a gene; V was cut back by 3 bases and J by 6 bases. Germline loops: CDR1 SGHVS, CDR2 FNYEAQ. The CDR3 bases are TGTGCCAGCAGCTTGCCTAGCGGGAGTGTCGATACGCAGTATTTT. It specifies CASSLPSGSVDTQYF.

The chain links TRBV13 to TRBJ1-1; D is unresolved. The CDR3 runs to 12 residues. Trimming stripped 5 bases from V and 7 bases from J, with 11 bases between. The germline CDR1 and CDR2 sequences are PRHDT and FYEKMQ (reference sequence). The CDR3 reads CASSTARGEAFF. The CDR3 coding sequence is TGTGCCAGCAGCACCGCGCGGGGTGAAGCTTTCTTT.

The chain links TRBV6-4 to TRBJ2-7; a possible D gene is TRBD2 (6 bases). Germline V CDR1 and CDR2: MRHNA, SNTAGT. The CDR3 is 14 amino acids. V dropped 4 bases and J dropped 0 bases, with 10 bases sitting between them. The CDR3 region is CASSVDSGSYEQYF. The CDR3, as DNA: TGTGCCAGCAGTGTCGATAGCGGCTCCTACGAGCAGTACTTC.

A remark on this clone: One end of the junction is discordant with germline, which a read error may explain. The V gene is TRBV4-1, the J gene TRBJ2-5; 10 nucleotides align to TRBD1. CDR1 MGHRA and CDR2 YSYEKL come from the germline V gene. The CDR3 runs to 16 residues. The CDR3 nucleotides read TGCGCCAGCAGCCAAGCCGGGACAGGGGCACAAGGGACCCAGTACTTC. Translating gives CASSQAGTGAQGTQYF.

CDR3 nucleotide sequence: TGCGCCAGCAGTCGTGGGGACATCCAAATATATGGCTACACCTTC. Translated, it gives CASSRGDIQIYGYTF. V usage is TRBV23-1 and J usage is TRBJ1-2, with D maybe TRBD1 (6 bases). TRBV23-1 is sorted into the ORF group, with uncertain function. This CDR3 is 15 amino acids long. V was clipped by 4 bases and J by 5 bases, with 17 bases between them.

This clone was recorded once. V and J are TRBV19 and TRBJ1-6, with 7 bases fitting TRBD1. J lost 7 bases, V lost 4 bases, and 10 bases had no gene match. Germline CDR1 and CDR2: LNHDA and SQIVND (reference sequence). The CDR3 consists of 16 residues. CDR3 DNA: TGTGCCAGTAGTACGGGACAGAGGGCCCCCAATTCACCCCTCCACTTT. It codes for CASSTGQRAPNSPLHF.

At least ten counts were recorded for this clone. V is TRBV7-9 and J is TRBJ1-3; weak D call: TRBD1 (5 bases). The CDR3 is 15 amino acids. Germline V gene sequence: CDR1 SEHNR, CDR2 FQNEAQ (reference sequence). V lost 11 bases and J 0 bases, leaving 17 bases between the germline ends. CDR3 sequence (DNA): TGTGCCGGGATCTCAGGGCCCGCCTCTGGAAACACCATATATTTT. It yields the protein CAGISGPASGNTIYF.

J is TRBJ2-3 and V is TRBV28; the match to TRBD2 covers 7 bases. This CDR3 spans 14 amino acids. Germline V gives CDR1 MDHEN, CDR2 SYDVKM. Germline trimming cut 8 bases from V and 6 bases from J; bases unmatched to any gene: 11. The chain's CDR3 is CASVLGGRRDTQYF. The CDR3 DNA reads as TGTGCCAGCGTCCTAGGCGGGAGAAGGGATACGCAGTATTTT.

This chain links TRBV18 with TRBJ2-2; 11 bases fit TRBD1. Germline CDR1 reads KGHSH; CDR2 reads LQKENI. V dropped 6 bases and J dropped 3; count of bases not matched to a gene: 9. CDR3 length: 17 residues. CDR3 sequence: CASSSAGTGGDTGELFF. In DNA, the CDR3 is TGTGCCAGCTCCAGTGCCGGGACAGGGGGAGACACCGGGGAGCTGTTTTTT.

The V gene is TRBV28, the J gene TRBJ1-4, with 11 bases that match TRBD1. This CDR3 spans 17 amino acids. Germline CDR1 and CDR2: MDHEN and SYDVKM. V was clipped by 6 bases and J by 1 base; unmatched bases: 7. The CDR3 DNA sequence: TGTGCCAGCAGAACGCCGGGACAGGGGGGAACTAATGAAAAACTGTTTTTT. Its translation: CASRTPGQGGTNEKLFF.

The sample holds one count of this clone. The chain joins TRBV30 to TRBJ2-2; TRBD2 matches 9 bases. The length of the CDR3 is 15 residues. V trimming: 3 bases; J trimming: 7 bases; junction bases outside the gene matches: 9. Germline V gene sequence: CDR1 GTSNPN, CDR2 SVGIG (reference sequence). The CDR3 loop is CAWRVAGAIGGELFF. The CDR3 DNA is TGTGCCTGGAGGGTAGCGGGAGCTATCGGCGGGGAGCTGTTTTTT.

The chain uses TRBV11-3 and TRBJ2-5; possible D gene TRBD2, 5 bases. There are 14 residues in the CDR3. V was clipped by 2 bases and J by 2 bases, with 9 bases between them. Germline V gene lookup returns CDR1 SGHNT and CDR2 YENEEA. CDR3 bases: TGTGCCAGCAGCTTAAGCCGGGAACAAGAGACCCAGTACTTC. Its protein is CASSLSREQETQYF.

The chain links TRBV19 to TRBJ2-3, with 8 nucleotides matching TRBD2. V lost 10 bases to trimming and J lost 4 bases; unmatched junction nucleotides: 16. The V gene's germline CDR1 is LNHDA and CDR2 SQIVND (reference sequence). The length of the CDR3 is 16 residues. In nucleotides, the CDR3 is TGTGCCACTAGGCTAGCGGGTCAAACAGCCGCAGATACGCAGTATTTT. Protein: CATRLAGQTAADTQYF.

The chain employs TRBV4-1 and TRBJ1-1; D gene ambiguous. From germline, CDR1 is MGHRA and CDR2 YSYEKL. This CDR3 is built from 14 residues. Trimming shortened V by 4 bases and J by 6 bases, and 15 bases separated the two germline ends. CDR3 protein: CASSPSAGYSEAFF. DNA for the CDR3: TGCGCCAGCAGCCCCTCGGCGGGGTATTCTGAAGCTTTCTTT.

V and J are TRBV19 and TRBJ1-2; a possible D gene is TRBD1 (6 bases). Germline lookup yields CDR1 LNHDA and CDR2 SQIVND (reference sequence). The CDR3 consists of 15 residues. The V gene lost 5 bases and the J gene lost 5 bases, with 18 bases spanning the gap. In DNA, the CDR3 is TGTGCCAGTAGTTATTTGGACAGCTCACCGTATGGCTACACCTTC. Its translation is CASSYLDSSPYGYTF.

In the case of this clone: One junction end disagrees with the germline gene, perhaps due to a read error. The chain combines TRBV6-5 with TRBJ2-1, with 13 nucleotides matching TRBD2. In germline, CDR1 is MNHEY, CDR2 SVGAGI. The CDR3 runs to 14 residues. CDR3 loop: CASSPGLAGPQSIF. Here the CDR3 DNA reads TGTGCCAGCAGTCCGGGACTAGCGGGGCCGCAGAGTATCTTC.

The chain recombines TRBV6-2 or TRBV6-3 with TRBJ1-1, with D perhaps TRBD1 (6 bases). The germline V and J ends were trimmed by 2 bases and 2 bases, with 9 bases remaining between them. This CDR3 is 14 amino acids long. Germline V gene lookup returns CDR1 MNHEY and CDR2 SVGEGT. The CDR3 sequence: CASSYPQGNTEAFF. For the CDR3, the DNA is TGTGCCAGCAGTTACCCACAGGGCAACACTGAAGCTTTCTTT.

V usage is TRBV9 and J usage is TRBJ1-1; D is possibly TRBD1 (5 bases). V was trimmed by 0 bases and J by 1 base, leaving 13 bases between them. Per germline, CDR1 SGDLS and CDR2 YYNGEE. The CDR3 has 16 residues. CDR3 protein: CASSVVLGGPNTEAFF. CDR3 bases: TGTGCCAGCAGCGTAGTTCTCGGGGGTCCGAACACTGAAGCTTTCTTT.

This chain links TRBV20-1 with TRBJ2-4, with 9 positions matching TRBD2. This CDR3 contains 15 residues. Germline assignment: CDR1 DFQATT and CDR2 SNEGSKA (reference sequence). J lost 7 bases, V lost 3 bases, and 10 bases had no gene match. The CDR3 nucleotides are TGCAGTGCTAGTACGAGCGGGAGGATGCGGAACATTCAGTACTTC. The encoded protein is CSASTSGRMRNIQYF.

The chain recombines TRBV12-3 or TRBV12-4 with TRBJ1-2; TRBD1 aligns across 8 bases. V lost 6 bases and J lost 6; bases outside the gene matches: 3. The CDR3 has 12 residues. CDR3 DNA sequence: TGTGCCAGCAGATACAGGGGGGATGGCTACACCTTC. It yields the protein CASRYRGDGYTF.

The sample holds a few counts of this clone. The chain couples TRBV29-1 to TRBJ2-2, with no clear D. In germline, CDR1 is SQVTM, CDR2 ANQGSEA. Trimming removed 5 bases from V and 1 base from J, with 11 bases in between. This CDR3 has 14 amino acids. The CDR3 DNA reads TGCAGCGTTACGCTCGGCGGGAACACCGGGGAGCTGTTTTTT. Translated, it gives CSVTLGGNTGELFF.

This sequence joins TRBV27 and TRBJ1-2, with 9 bases lining up with TRBD1. The CDR3 has 14 amino acids. V gave up 6 bases and J gave up 3 bases; unmatched junction bases: 5. Looked up from germline, CDR1 is MNHEY and CDR2 is SMNVEV (reference sequence). In DNA, the CDR3 is TGTGCCAGCAGCCGTCGGACAGGGGACTATGGCTACACCTTC. Translating gives CASSRRTGDYGYTF.

The rearrangement joins TRBV5-4 to TRBJ1-1, with D uncertain. The V gene lost 3 bases and the J gene lost 7 bases, with 7 bases spanning the gap. Germline CDR1 and CDR2: SGHNT and YYREEE (reference sequence). The CDR3 runs 11 residues. CDR3 nucleotide sequence: TGTGCCAGCAGCTCGCGAGGTGAAGCTTTCTTT. Translating gives CASSSRGEAFF.

The V gene is TRBV9, the J gene TRBJ2-2, with TRBD1 matching over 12 bases. This CDR3 has 16 residues. Losses at the gene ends were 3 bases for V and 6 bases for J; bases not matched to a gene: 6. Germline-derived CDR1 and CDR2 are SGDLS and YYNGEE. The CDR3 reads CASSDRGQGAAGELFF. As DNA, the CDR3 is TGTGCCAGCAGCGATCGGGGACAGGGGGCCGCCGGGGAGCTGTTTTTT.

V and J are TRBV5-4 and TRBJ1-2, with D perhaps matching TRBD1 (5 bases). V dropped 4 bases and J dropped 13 bases, with 17 bases sitting between them. This CDR3 has 12 residues. Germline loops: CDR1 SGHNT, CDR2 YYREEE (reference sequence). CDR3 residues: CASSGTPTGLTF. The CDR3 DNA reads as TGTGCCAGCAGCGGAACACCTACAGGTCTCACCTTC.